This TCR beta chain was identified in a study of T cells in Graves' hyperthyroidism and ophthalmopathy. CDR3 length: 13 amino acids. V gave up 7 bases and J gave up 9 bases; unmatched junction bases: 7. Germline V gives CDR1 MNHEY, CDR2 SMNVEV (reference sequence). Many counts were recorded for this clonotype. Amplification of TCR beta CDR3 regions used RNA as the template. In the first-round RT-PCR of the TCR CDR3, the HTBI primer set was used. One entry per CDR3 protein results from TCRdb running MiXCR on the multiplex PCR reads. The sample has more than 500,000 distinct CDR3 sequences, 16% seen once.

The sequenced sample consisted of blood. The J gene is TRBJ2-1, the V gene TRBV27, with 9 bases that match TRBD1. This receptor was obtained from a woman between 25 and 40 years old with Graves' hyperthyroidism. This chain's CDR3 is CASNHGTGTEQFF. DNA of the CDR3: TGTGCCAGCAATCATGGGACAGGGACTGAGCAGTTCTTC.